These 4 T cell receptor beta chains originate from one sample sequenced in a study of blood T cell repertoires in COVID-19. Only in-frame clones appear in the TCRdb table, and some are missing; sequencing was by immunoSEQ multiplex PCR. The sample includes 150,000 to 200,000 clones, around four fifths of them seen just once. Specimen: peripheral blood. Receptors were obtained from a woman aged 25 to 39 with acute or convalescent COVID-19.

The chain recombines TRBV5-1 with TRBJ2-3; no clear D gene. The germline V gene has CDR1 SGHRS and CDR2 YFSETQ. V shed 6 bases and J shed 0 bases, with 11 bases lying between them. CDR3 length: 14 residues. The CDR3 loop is CASNHWASTDTQYF. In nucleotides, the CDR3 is TGCGCCAGCAACCACTGGGCTAGCACAGATACGCAGTATTTT.

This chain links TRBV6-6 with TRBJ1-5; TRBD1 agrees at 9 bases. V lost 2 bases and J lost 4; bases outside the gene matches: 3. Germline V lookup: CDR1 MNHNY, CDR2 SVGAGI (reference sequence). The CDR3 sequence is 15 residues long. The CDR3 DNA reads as TGTGCCAGCAGTTACCCACAGGGGGCGAATCAGCCCCAGCATTTT. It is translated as CASSYPQGANQPQHF.

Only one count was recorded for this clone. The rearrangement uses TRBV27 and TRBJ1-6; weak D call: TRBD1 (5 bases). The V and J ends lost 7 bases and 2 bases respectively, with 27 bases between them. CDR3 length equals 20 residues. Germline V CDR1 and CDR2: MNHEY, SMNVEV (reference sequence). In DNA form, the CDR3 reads TGTGCCAGCACAGCCCAACCTTGGGGCCTTATGGCGACCTATAATTCACCCCTCCACTTT. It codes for CASTAQPWGLMATYNSPLHF.

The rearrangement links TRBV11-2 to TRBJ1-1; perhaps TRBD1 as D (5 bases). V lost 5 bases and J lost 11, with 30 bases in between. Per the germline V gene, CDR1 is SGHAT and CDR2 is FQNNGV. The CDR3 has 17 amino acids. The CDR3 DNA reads TGTGCCAGCAGCCCAATCGTCCGGTCGGCAGGGAAGGTTCTGGCTTTCTTT. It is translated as CASSPIVRSAGKVLAFF.